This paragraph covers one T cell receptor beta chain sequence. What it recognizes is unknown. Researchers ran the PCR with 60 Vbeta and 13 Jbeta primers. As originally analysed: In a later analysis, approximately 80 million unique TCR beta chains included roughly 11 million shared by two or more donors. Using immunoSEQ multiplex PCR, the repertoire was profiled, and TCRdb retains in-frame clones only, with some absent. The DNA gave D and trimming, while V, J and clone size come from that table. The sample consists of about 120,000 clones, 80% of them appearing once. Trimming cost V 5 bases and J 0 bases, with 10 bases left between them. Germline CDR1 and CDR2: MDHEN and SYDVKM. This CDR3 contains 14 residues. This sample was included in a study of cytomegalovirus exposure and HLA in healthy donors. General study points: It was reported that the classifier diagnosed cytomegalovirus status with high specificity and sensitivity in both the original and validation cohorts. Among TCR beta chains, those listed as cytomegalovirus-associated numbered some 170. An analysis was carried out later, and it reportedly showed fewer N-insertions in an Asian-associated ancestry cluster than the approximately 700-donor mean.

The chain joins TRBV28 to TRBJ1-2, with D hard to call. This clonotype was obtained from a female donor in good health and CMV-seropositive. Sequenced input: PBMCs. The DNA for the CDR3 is TGTGCCAGCAGTGGCTGGTCAACTAACTATGGCTACACCTTC. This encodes CASSGWSTNYGYTF.